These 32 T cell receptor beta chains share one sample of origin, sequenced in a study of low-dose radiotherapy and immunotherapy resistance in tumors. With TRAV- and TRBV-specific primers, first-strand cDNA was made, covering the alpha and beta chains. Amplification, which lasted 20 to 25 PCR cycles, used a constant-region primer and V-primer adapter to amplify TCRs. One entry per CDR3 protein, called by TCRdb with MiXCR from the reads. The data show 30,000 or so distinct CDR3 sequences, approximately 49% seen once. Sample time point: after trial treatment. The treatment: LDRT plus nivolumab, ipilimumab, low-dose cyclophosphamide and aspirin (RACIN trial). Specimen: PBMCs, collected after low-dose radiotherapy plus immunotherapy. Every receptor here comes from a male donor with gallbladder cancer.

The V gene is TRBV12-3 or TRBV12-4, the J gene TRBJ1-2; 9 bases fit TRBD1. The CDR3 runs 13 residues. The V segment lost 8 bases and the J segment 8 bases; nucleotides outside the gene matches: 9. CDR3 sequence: CASGSQGARGYTF. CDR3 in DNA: TGTGCCAGCGGCTCACAGGGGGCTCGCGGCTACACCTTC.

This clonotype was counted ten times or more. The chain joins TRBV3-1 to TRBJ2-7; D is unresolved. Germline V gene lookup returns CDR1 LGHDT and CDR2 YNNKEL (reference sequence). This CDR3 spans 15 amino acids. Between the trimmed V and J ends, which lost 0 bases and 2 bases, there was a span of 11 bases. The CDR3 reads CASSQDRAVPYEQYF. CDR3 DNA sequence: TGTGCCAGCAGCCAAGATAGGGCAGTCCCCTACGAGCAGTACTTC.

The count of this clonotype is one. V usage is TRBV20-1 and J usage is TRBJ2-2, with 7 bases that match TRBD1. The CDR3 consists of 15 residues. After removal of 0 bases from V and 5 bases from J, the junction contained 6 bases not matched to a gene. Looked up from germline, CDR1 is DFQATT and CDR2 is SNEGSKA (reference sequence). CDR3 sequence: CSARDDRVWTGELFF. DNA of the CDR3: TGCAGTGCTAGAGACGACAGGGTCTGGACCGGGGAGCTGTTTTTT.

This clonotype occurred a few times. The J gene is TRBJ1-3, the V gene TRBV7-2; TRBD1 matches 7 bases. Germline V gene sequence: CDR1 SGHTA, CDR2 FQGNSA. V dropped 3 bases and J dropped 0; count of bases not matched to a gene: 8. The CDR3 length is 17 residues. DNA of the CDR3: TGTGCCAGCAGCTTTCGCCGACAGGGTGCCTCTGGAAACACCATATATTTT. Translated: CASSFRRQGASGNTIYF.

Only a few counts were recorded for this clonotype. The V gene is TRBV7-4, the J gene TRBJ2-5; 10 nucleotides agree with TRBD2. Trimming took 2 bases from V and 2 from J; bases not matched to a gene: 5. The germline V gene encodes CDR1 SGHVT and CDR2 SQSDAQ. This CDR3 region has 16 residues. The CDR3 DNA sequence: TGTGCCAGCAGCTTATCCGGACTAGCGGAGCAAGAGACCCAGTACTTC. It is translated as CASSLSGLAEQETQYF.

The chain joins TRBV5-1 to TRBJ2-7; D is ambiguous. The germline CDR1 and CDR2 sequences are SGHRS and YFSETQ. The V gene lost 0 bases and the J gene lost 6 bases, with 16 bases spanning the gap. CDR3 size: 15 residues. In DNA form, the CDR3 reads TGCGCCAGCAGCTTGGATCCGGTCGTTCTTTCCGAGCAGTACTTC. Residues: CASSLDPVVLSEQYF.

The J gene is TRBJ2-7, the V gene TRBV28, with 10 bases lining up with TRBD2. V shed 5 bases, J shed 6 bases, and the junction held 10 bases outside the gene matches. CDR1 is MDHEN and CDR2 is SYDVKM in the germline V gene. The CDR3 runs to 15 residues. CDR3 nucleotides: TGTGCCAGCAGTAAAAAGCGGGAGGGCCAGGGCGAGCAGTACTTC. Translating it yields CASSKKREGQGEQYF.

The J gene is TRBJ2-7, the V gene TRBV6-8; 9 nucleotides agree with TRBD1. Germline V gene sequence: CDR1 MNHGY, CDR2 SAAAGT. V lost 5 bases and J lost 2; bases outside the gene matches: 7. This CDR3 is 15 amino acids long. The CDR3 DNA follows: TGTGCCAGCAGTCGATCCCGGGACAGGGCCTACGAGCAGTACTTC. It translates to CASSRSRDRAYEQYF.

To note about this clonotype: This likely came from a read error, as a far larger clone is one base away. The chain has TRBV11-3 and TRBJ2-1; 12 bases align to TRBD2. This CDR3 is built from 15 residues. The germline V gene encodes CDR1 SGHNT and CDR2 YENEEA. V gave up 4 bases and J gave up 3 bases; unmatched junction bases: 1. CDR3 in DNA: TGTGCCAGCAGCTCGGGACTAGCGGGCTACAATGAGCAGTTCTTC. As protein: CASSSGLAGYNEQFF. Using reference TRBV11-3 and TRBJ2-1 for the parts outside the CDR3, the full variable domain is EAGVVQSPRYKIIEKKQPVAFWCNPISGHNTLYWYLQNLGQGPELLIRYENEEAVDDSQLPKDRFSAERLKGVDSTLKIQPAELGDSAVYLCASSSGLAGYNEQFFGPGTRLTVL.

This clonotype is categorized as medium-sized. The CDR3 DNA is TGTGCCAGCAGGGGACAGGTGAACACTGAAGCTTTCTTT. Amino acids: CASRGQVNTEAFF. The J gene is TRBJ1-1, the V gene TRBV6-2 or TRBV6-3; 8 positions match TRBD1. This CDR3 comprises 13 residues. V gave up 6 bases and J gave up 0 bases; unmatched junction bases: 0. Germline V lookup: CDR1 MNHEY, CDR2 SVGEGT.

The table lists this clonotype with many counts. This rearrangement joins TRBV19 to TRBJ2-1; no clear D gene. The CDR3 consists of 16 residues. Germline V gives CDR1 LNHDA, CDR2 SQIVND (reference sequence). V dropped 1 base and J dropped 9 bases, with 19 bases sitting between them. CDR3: CASSIGLSPQFFEQFF. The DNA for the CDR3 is TGTGCCAGTAGTATAGGCCTTTCCCCACAATTTTTTGAGCAGTTCTTC.

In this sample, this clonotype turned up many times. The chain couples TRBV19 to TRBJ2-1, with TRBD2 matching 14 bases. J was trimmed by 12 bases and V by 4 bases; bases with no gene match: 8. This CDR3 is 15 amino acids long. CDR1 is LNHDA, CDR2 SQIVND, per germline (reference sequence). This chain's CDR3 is CASSTGTSGSVGQFF. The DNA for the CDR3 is TGTGCCAGTAGTACCGGGACTAGCGGGAGTGTAGGGCAGTTCTTC.

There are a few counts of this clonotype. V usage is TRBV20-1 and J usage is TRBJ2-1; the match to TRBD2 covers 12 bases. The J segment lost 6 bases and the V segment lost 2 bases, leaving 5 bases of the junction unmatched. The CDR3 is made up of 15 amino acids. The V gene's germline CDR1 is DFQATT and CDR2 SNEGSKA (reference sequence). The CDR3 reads CSARSLAGGGNEQFF. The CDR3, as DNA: TGCAGTGCTAGATCGCTAGCGGGAGGGGGCAATGAGCAGTTCTTC.

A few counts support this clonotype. CDR3 sequence: CASSRDTYSNQPQHF. The CDR3 bases are TGTGCCAGCAGTAGAGACACCTATAGCAATCAGCCCCAGCATTTT. V usage is TRBV2 and J usage is TRBJ1-5; D call uncertain. This CDR3 region has 15 residues. Germline CDR1 SNHLY, CDR2 FYNNEI. V was trimmed by 5 bases and J by 0 bases, leaving 11 bases between them.

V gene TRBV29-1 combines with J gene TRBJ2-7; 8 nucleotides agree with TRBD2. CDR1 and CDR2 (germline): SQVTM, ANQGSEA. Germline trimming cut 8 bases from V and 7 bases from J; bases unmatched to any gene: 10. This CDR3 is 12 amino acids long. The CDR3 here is CSSREGSNEQYF. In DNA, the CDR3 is TGCAGCTCCCGGGAGGGGAGCAATGAGCAGTACTTC.

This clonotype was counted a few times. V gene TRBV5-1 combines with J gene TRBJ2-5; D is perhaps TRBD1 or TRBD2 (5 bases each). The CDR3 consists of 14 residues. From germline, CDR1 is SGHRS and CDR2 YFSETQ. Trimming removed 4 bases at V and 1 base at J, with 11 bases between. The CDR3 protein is CASSGGTPQETQYF. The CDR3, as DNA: TGCGCCAGCAGCGGGGGAACACCCCAAGAGACCCAGTACTTC.

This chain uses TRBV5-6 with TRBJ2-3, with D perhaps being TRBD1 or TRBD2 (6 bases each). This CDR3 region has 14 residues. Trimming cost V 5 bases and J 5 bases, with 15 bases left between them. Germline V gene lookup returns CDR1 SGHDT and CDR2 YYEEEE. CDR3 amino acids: CASSTTGAGDTQYF. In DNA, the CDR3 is TGTGCCAGCAGTACGACGGGGGCCGGAGATACGCAGTATTTT.

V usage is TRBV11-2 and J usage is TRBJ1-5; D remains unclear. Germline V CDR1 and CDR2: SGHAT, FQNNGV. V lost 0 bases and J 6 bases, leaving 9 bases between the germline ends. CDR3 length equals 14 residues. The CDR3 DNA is TGTGCCAGCAGCTTAGATTTGGCAGGTCAGCCCCAGCATTTT. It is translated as CASSLDLAGQPQHF.

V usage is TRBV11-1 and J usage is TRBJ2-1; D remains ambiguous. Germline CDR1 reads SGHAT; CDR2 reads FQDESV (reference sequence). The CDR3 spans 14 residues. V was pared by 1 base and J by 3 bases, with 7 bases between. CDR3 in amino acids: CASSLEASYNEQFF. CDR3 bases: TGTGCCAGCAGCTTAGAGGCTAGCTACAATGAGCAGTTCTTC. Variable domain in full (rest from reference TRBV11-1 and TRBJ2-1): EAEVAQSPRYKITEKSQAVAFWCDPISGHATLYWYRQILGQGPELLVQFQDESVVDDSQLPKDRFSAERLKGVDSTLKIQPAELGDSAMYLCASSLEASYNEQFFGPGTRLTVL.

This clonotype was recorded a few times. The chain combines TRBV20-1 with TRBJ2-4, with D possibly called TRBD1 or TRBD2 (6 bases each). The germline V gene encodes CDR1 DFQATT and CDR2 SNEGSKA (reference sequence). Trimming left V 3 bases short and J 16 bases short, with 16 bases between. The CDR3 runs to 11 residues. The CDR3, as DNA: TGCAGTGCTAGGGCCGGGGGCTGGCACTACTTC. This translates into CSARAGGWHYF.

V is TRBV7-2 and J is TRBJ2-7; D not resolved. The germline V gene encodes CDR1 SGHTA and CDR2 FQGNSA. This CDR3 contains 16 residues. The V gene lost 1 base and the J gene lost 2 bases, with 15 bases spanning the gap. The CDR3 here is CASSLVLGRKTYEQYF. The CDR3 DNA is TGTGCCAGCAGCTTAGTATTGGGCAGGAAGACCTACGAGCAGTACTTC.

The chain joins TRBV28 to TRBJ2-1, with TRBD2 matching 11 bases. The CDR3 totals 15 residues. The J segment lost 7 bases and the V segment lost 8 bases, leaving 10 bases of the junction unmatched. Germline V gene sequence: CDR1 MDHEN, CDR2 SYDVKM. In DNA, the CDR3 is TGTGCCAGCCAGAGCCTAGCGGGAGGTAGAAATGAGCAGTTCTTC. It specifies CASQSLAGGRNEQFF. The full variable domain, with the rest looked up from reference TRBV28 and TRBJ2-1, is DVKVTQSSRYLVKRTGEKVFLECVQDMDHENMFWYRQDPGLGLRLIYFSYDVKMKEKGDIPEGYSVSREKKERFSLILESASTNQTSMYLCASQSLAGGRNEQFFGPGTRLTVL.

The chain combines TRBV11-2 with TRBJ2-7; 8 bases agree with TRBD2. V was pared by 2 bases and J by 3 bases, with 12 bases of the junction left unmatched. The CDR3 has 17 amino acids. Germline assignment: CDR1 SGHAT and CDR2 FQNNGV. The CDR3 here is CASSLTSGSKRNYEQYF. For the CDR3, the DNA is TGTGCCAGCAGCTTAACGAGCGGGAGTAAAAGGAACTACGAGCAGTACTTC.

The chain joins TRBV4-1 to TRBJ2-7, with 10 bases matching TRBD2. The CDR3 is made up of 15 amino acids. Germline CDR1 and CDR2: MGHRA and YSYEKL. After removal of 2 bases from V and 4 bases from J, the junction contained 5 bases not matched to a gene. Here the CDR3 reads CASSQQLAGPYEQYF. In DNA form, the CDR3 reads TGCGCCAGCAGCCAACAACTAGCGGGACCGTACGAGCAGTACTTC.

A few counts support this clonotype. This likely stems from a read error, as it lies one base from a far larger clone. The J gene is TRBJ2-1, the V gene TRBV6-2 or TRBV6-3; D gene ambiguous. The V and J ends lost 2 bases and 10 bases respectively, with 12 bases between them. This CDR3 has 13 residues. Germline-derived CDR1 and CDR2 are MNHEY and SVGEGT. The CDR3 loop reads CASSYGQYYEQFF. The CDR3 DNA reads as TGTGCCAGCAGTTACGGCCAGTATTACGAGCAGTTCTTC.

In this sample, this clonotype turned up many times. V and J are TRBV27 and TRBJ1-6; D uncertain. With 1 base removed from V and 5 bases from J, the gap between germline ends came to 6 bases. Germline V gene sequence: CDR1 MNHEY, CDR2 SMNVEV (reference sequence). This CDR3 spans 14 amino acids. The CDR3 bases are TGTGCCAGCAGTTTATGGGCCGATAATTCACCCCTCCACTTT. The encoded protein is CASSLWADNSPLHF.

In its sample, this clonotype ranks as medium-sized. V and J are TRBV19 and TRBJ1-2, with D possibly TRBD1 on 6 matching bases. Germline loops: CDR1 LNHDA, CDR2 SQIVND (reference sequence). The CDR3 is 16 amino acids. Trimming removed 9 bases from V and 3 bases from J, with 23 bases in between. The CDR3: CASSSQRWGAHYGYTF. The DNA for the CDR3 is TGTGCCAGCAGTTCGCAACGGTGGGGGGCACACTATGGCTACACCTTC.

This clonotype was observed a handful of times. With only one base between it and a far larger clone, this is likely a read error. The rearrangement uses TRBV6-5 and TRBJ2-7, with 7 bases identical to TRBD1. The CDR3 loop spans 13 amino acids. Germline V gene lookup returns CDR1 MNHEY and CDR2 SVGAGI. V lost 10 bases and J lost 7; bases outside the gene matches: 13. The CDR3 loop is CATRQGFYNEQYF. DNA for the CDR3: TGTGCCACCCGACAGGGATTTTACAATGAGCAGTACTTC.

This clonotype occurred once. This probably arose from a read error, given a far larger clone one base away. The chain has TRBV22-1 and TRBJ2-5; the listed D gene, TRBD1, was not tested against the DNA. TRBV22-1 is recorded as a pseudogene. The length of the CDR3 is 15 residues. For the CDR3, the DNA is TGTGCCTCCAACTCCCCCGGGACAGCACAAGAGACCCAGTACTTC. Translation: CASNSPGTAQETQYF.

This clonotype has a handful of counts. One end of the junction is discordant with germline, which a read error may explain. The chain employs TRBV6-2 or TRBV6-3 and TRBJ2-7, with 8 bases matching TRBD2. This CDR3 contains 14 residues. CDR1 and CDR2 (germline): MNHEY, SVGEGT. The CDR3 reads CASSDSAGGHEQYF. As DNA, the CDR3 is TGTGCCAGCAGTGACTCGGCGGGAGGACACGAGCAGTACTTC.

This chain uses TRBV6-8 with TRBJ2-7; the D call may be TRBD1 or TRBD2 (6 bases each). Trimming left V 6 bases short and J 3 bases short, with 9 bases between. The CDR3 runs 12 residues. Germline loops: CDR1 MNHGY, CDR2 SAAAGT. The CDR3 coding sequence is TGTGCCAGCAGAAGGGGGGACTACGAGCAGTACTTC. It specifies CASRRGDYEQYF.

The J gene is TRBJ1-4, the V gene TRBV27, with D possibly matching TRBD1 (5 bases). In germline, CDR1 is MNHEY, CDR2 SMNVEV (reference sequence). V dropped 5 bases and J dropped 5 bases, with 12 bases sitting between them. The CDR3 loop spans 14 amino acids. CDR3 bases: TGTGCCAGCAGTCGTGGCAGGGACAATGAAAAACTGTTTTTT. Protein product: CASSRGRDNEKLFF.